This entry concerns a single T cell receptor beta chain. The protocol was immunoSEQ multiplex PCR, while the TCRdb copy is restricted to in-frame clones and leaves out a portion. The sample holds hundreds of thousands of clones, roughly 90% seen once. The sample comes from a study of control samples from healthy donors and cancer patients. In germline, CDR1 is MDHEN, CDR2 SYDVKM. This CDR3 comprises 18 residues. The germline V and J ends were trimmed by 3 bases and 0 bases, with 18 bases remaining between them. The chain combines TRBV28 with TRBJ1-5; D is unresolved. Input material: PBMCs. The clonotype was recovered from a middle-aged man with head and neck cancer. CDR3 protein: CASSLEVVEFYSNQPQHF. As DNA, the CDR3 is TGTGCCAGCAGTTTGGAAGTGGTGGAGTTTTATAGCAATCAGCCCCAGCATTTT.